The next 27 T cell receptor beta chains were all read from a single sample in a study of T cell responses to AZD1222 COVID-19 vaccine. Assay used: immunoSEQ multiplex PCR; TCRdb lists only in-frame clones, some missing. This table holds 110,000 to 150,000 clones, 93% found once. Sample: peripheral blood, taken on day 0 of AZD1222 vaccination. These receptors were obtained from an adult in good health.

V usage is TRBV14 and J usage is TRBJ1-1; no firm D call. The CDR3 spans 14 residues. The ends were cut back, 0 bases at V and 2 bases at J, with 7 bases in the middle. Germline V gene data show CDR1 as SGHDN and CDR2 as FVKESK. The CDR3 DNA follows: TGTGCCAGCAGCCAAGATCCAAGTAACACTGAAGCTTTCTTT. Translating gives CASSQDPSNTEAFF.

The V call is TRBV18, the J call TRBJ1-2; D is unresolved. Germline V CDR1 and CDR2: KGHSH, LQKENI. V was cut by 1 base and J by 4 bases, with 10 bases left in between. The CDR3 totals 14 residues. The CDR3 DNA reads TGTGCCAGCTCACCACGGACGGACGGCTATGGCTACACCTTC. This translates into CASSPRTDGYGYTF.

This clone was detected a few times. J is TRBJ2-7 and V is TRBV5-1, with D possibly matching TRBD1 (5 bases). Germline V CDR1 and CDR2: SGHRS, YFSETQ. There are 14 residues in the CDR3. V was shortened by 4 bases and J by 6 bases, with 17 bases between the two germline ends. For the CDR3, the DNA is TGCGCCAGCAGCCAAAGACAGTCAATGGGCGAGCAGTACTTC. This sequence encodes CASSQRQSMGEQYF.

Here the CDR3 reads CASSIPGPQATQYF. The DNA for the CDR3 is TGTGCCAGTAGTATTCCAGGGCCCCAGGCCACGCAGTATTTT. This chain uses TRBV19 with TRBJ2-3, with D tentatively TRBD1 (5 bases). Trimming removed 3 bases at V and 9 bases at J, with 16 bases between. The CDR3 runs 14 residues. Germline CDR1 is LNHDA and CDR2 is SQIVND (reference sequence).

This rearrangement joins TRBV29-1 to TRBJ1-1; D gene unclear. V was trimmed by 3 bases and J by 3 bases, leaving 8 bases between them. Germline V gene lookup returns CDR1 SQVTM and CDR2 ANQGSEA. The CDR3 has 12 residues. In DNA form, the CDR3 reads TGCAGCGTTGAGCTTCAGTACACTGAAGCTTTCTTT. The encoded protein is CSVELQYTEAFF.

This clone is a singleton in its sample. The gene calls are TRBV6-5 and TRBJ1-1; no clear D. The germline V and J ends were trimmed by 7 bases and 10 bases, with 10 bases remaining between them. The length of the CDR3 is 10 residues. Germline lookup yields CDR1 MNHEY and CDR2 SVGAGI. CDR3 residues: CASTWGRAFF. The DNA of the CDR3 is TGTGCCAGCACCTGGGGAAGAGCTTTCTTT.

This chain links TRBV25-1 with TRBJ2-5; possible D gene TRBD2, 6 bases. This CDR3 has 17 amino acids. Germline CDR1 and CDR2: MGHDK and SYGVNS. V lost 7 bases and J 1 base, leaving 22 bases between the germline ends. The CDR3 region is CASIKNGDSDTQETQYF. Written as DNA, the CDR3 is TGTGCCAGCATTAAAAATGGGGACTCGGACACCCAAGAGACCCAGTACTTC.

The chain carries TRBV19 and TRBJ1-5, with TRBD1 matching 12 bases. The CDR3 length is 15 residues. After removal of 6 bases from V and 5 bases from J, the junction contained 5 bases not matched to a gene. CDR1 LNHDA and CDR2 SQIVND come from the germline V gene (reference sequence). CDR3: CASSLGTGGDQPQHF. The CDR3 coding sequence is TGTGCCAGTAGCCTCGGGACAGGGGGCGATCAGCCCCAGCATTTT.

J is TRBJ1-1 and V is TRBV15; 8 nucleotides agree with TRBD1. Losses at the gene ends were 0 bases for V and 4 bases for J; bases not matched to a gene: 4. Germline CDR1 LNHNV, CDR2 YYDKDF (reference sequence). The CDR3 has 15 residues. CDR3 nucleotide sequence: TGTGCCACCAGCAGAGATAACAGGGGGGGCACTGAAGCTTTCTTT. It is translated as CATSRDNRGGTEAFF. The whole variable domain, filled in from reference TRBV15 and TRBJ1-1, reads DAMVIQNPRYQVTQFGKPVTLSCSQTLNHNVMYWYQQKSSQAPKLLFHYYDKDFNNEADTPDNFQSRRPNTSFCFLDIRSPGLGDTAMYLCATSRDNRGGTEAFFGQGTRLTVV.

This rearrangement joins TRBV7-3 to TRBJ1-2; TRBD1 aligns across 7 bases. The ends lost 5 bases at V and 6 bases at J; junction bases unmatched: 15. This CDR3 has 16 residues. Germline CDR1 is SGHTA and CDR2 is FQGTGA. CDR3 DNA sequence: TGTGCCAGCAGCCCCCTTGACAGGGTCGGGAAGGATGGCTACACCTTC. This codes for CASSPLDRVGKDGYTF.

This clone was observed a handful of times. The rearrangement links TRBV4-1 to TRBJ1-3, with D tentatively TRBD1 (5 bases). V was clipped by 1 base and J by 2 bases, with 30 bases between them. Per the germline V gene, CDR1 is MGHRA and CDR2 is YSYEKL. The CDR3 is made up of 22 amino acids. The CDR3 DNA reads as TGCGCCAGCAGCCAAGTCCTATGGGGGATGACACTTGGAACAGACGCTGGAAACACCATATATTTT. It encodes CASSQVLWGMTLGTDAGNTIYF.

The chain uses TRBV6-1 and TRBJ2-5; tentative D call: TRBD1 (6 bases). The CDR3 length is 15 residues. The V end lost 2 bases, the J end lost 1 base, and 11 bases lay between the germline ends. Per germline, CDR1 MNHNS and CDR2 SASEGT. The CDR3 loop is CASSEPGQPQETQYF. DNA for the CDR3: TGTGCCAGCAGTGAACCCGGACAGCCCCAAGAGACCCAGTACTTC.

This chain links TRBV12-5 with TRBJ1-2; 8 positions agree with TRBD1. This CDR3 is 15 amino acids long. CDR1 and CDR2 (germline): LGHNT, FRNRAP. Losses at the gene ends were 4 bases for V and 5 bases for J; bases not matched to a gene: 9. The CDR3 sequence: CASGSPFDRGYGYTF. CDR3 sequence (DNA): TGTGCTAGTGGTTCTCCCTTCGACAGGGGATATGGCTACACCTTC.

This chain joins TRBV29-1 and TRBJ1-2, with 8 nucleotides matching TRBD1. The length of the CDR3 is 16 residues. V was clipped by 1 base and J by 2 bases; unmatched bases: 9. Germline values: CDR1 SQVTM, CDR2 ANQGSEA. CDR3 amino acids: CSVEGSRRTGNYGYTF. CDR3 in DNA: TGCAGCGTTGAAGGGTCTAGGAGGACAGGGAACTATGGCTACACCTTC.

The chain uses TRBV7-9 and TRBJ1-4; the match to TRBD1 covers 7 bases. Germline trimming cut 5 bases from V and 6 bases from J; bases unmatched to any gene: 6. The CDR3 length is 14 residues. Germline V gene data show CDR1 as SEHNR and CDR2 as FQNEAQ (reference sequence). In DNA, the CDR3 is TGTGCCAGCAGCGGGGGACAGCCCCATGAAAAACTGTTTTTT. It yields the protein CASSGGQPHEKLFF.

The chain recombines TRBV7-6 with TRBJ2-7; a possible D gene is TRBD2 (7 bases). The V gene lost 1 base and the J gene lost 0 bases, with 16 bases spanning the gap. The CDR3 sequence is 17 residues long. The germline V gene encodes CDR1 SGHVS and CDR2 FNYEAQ. The CDR3 sequence is CASSLVAAGAYSYEQYF. For the CDR3, the DNA is TGTGCCAGCAGCTTAGTAGCGGCGGGGGCCTACTCCTACGAGCAGTACTTC.

The V call is TRBV7-2, the J call TRBJ2-7; 7 positions match TRBD1. The CDR3 runs to 14 residues. The V gene end was trimmed by 6 bases and the J gene end by 3 bases; junction bases not matched to a gene: 8. The germline V gene encodes CDR1 SGHTA and CDR2 FQGNSA. The CDR3 nucleotides read TGTGCCAGCAGGGGTGGGGACAGCCTCTACGAGCAGTACTTC. Protein product: CASRGGDSLYEQYF.

V is TRBV7-3 and J is TRBJ2-3; 8 positions agree with TRBD1. Germline V gives CDR1 SGHTA, CDR2 FQGTGA. The CDR3 consists of 17 residues. V dropped 3 bases and J dropped 1; count of bases not matched to a gene: 9. CDR3 in amino acids: CASSFQPGTGGTDTQYF. The CDR3 DNA sequence: TGTGCCAGCAGCTTCCAACCCGGGACAGGCGGCACAGATACGCAGTATTTT.

The gene calls are TRBV18 and TRBJ2-1; a weak D match, TRBD1 (5 bases). Germline values: CDR1 KGHSH, CDR2 LQKENI. This CDR3 contains 18 residues. V was clipped by 3 bases and J by 0 bases, with 18 bases between them. The DNA for the CDR3 is TGTGCCAGCTCACCCTCCTATGGGGCAGGTCACTCCTACAATGAGCAGTTCTTC. Its translation: CASSPSYGAGHSYNEQFF.

The chain carries TRBV9 and TRBJ2-7, with D perhaps given as TRBD1 or TRBD2 (6 bases each). The V end was cut by 0 bases, the J end by 5 bases, with 15 bases between. Germline V gives CDR1 SGDLS, CDR2 YYNGEE. This CDR3 is 15 amino acids long. CDR3 in amino acids: CASSVELGGRHEQYF. In DNA form, the CDR3 reads TGTGCCAGCAGCGTAGAGTTAGGGGGGCGCCACGAGCAGTACTTC.

The rearrangement joins TRBV30 to TRBJ1-2; D remains ambiguous. Per the germline V gene, CDR1 is GTSNPN and CDR2 is SVGIG (reference sequence). The CDR3 has 12 residues. The V end was cut by 0 bases, the J end by 8 bases, with 10 bases between. The CDR3 region has the DNA TGTGCCTGGAGTGTTAATCCGGGCGGCTACACCTTC. It codes for CAWSVNPGGYTF.

This clone has more than one count but fewer than ten. The gene calls are TRBV20-1 and TRBJ2-7; weak D call: TRBD2 (6 bases). The CDR3 has 13 residues. Germline-derived CDR1 and CDR2 are DFQATT and SNEGSKA (reference sequence). The V end was cut by 3 bases, the J end by 6 bases, with 15 bases between. This chain's CDR3 is CSASAGLSREQYF. The DNA for the CDR3 is TGCAGTGCTAGTGCGGGATTATCTCGCGAGCAGTACTTC.

This sequence joins TRBV3-1 (or the pseudogene TRBV3-2) and TRBJ1-2; 9 nucleotides match TRBD1. Losses at the gene ends were 4 bases for V and 8 bases for J; bases not matched to a gene: 11. CDR1 and CDR2 from the germline V gene are LGHDT and YNNKEL (reference sequence). The CDR3 has 15 residues. CDR3 in DNA: TGTGCCAGCAGCCTCGTGGGGACAGGGCAGAGGGGCTACACCTTC. It encodes CASSLVGTGQRGYTF.

V and J are TRBV18 and TRBJ2-7, with TRBD1 matching over 10 bases. The CDR3 extends over 13 amino acids. Germline assignment: CDR1 KGHSH and CDR2 LQKENI. The trim removed 4 bases at V and 5 bases at J, leaving 2 bases unmatched. CDR3 protein: CASSHGQGDEQYF. Here the CDR3 DNA reads TGTGCCAGCTCACACGGACAGGGGGACGAGCAGTACTTC.

V gene TRBV6-6 combines with J gene TRBJ2-3; D gene uncertain. This CDR3 region has 11 residues. CDR1 and CDR2 (germline): MNHNY, SVGAGI (reference sequence). With 2 bases removed from V and 5 bases from J, the gap between germline ends came to 2 bases. The CDR3 is CASSYGDTQYF. Here the CDR3 DNA reads TGTGCCAGCAGTTACGGAGATACGCAGTATTTT.

The CDR3 region is CASSPRSGITGGMNTEAFF. The CDR3 nucleotides are TGTGCCAGCAGCCCAAGGAGTGGGATAACAGGGGGCATGAACACTGAAGCTTTCTTT. The chain carries TRBV14 and TRBJ1-1; 9 nucleotides line up with TRBD1. With 4 bases clipped from V and 0 bases from J, the junction kept 15 bases outside the gene matches. Germline V gene data show CDR1 as SGHDN and CDR2 as FVKESK. This CDR3 has 19 residues.

V and J are TRBV14 and TRBJ1-6; D is perhaps TRBD1 (6 bases). This CDR3 region has 15 residues. The germline V and J ends were trimmed by 1 base and 11 bases, with 15 bases remaining between them. Germline V gives CDR1 SGHDN, CDR2 FVKESK. The CDR3 reads CASSQAGGRTAPLHF. CDR3 nucleotides: TGTGCCAGCAGCCAAGCCGGGGGCCGAACGGCACCCCTCCACTTT. The full variable domain, rest sourced from reference TRBV14 and TRBJ1-6, is EAGVTQFPSHSVIEKGQTVTLRCDPISGHDNLYWYRRVMGKEIKFLLHFVKESKQDESGMPNNRFLAERTGGTYSTLKVQPAELEDSGVYFCASSQAGGRTAPLHFGNGTRLTVT.